One sample yielded the 2 T cell receptor beta chains listed below, sequenced in a study of identifying expanded T cells in peripheral blood. Produced via immunoSEQ multiplex PCR; TCRdb's table is partial and in-frame only. The sample holds some 90,000 clones, 85% to 90% seen once. Material for sequencing was blood. The receptors originated from a person aged 18 to 70 in good health.

The chain links TRBV7-2 to TRBJ2-5, with D perhaps TRBD1 or TRBD2 (5 bases each). This CDR3 is 15 amino acids long. The V end lost 1 base, the J end lost 7 bases, and 16 bases lay between the germline ends. CDR1 is SGHTA, CDR2 FQGNSA, per germline. In DNA, the CDR3 is TGTGCCAGCAGCTTAGATTCGGCGGGTAGGGGGACCCAGTACTTC. This codes for CASSLDSAGRGTQYF. Supplemented by reference TRBV7-2 and TRBJ2-5, the full variable domain reads GAGVSQSPSNKVTEKGKDVELRCDPISGHTALYWYRQSLGQGLEFLIYFQGNSAPDKSGLPSDRFSAERTGGSVSTLTIQRTQQEDSAVYLCASSLDSAGRGTQYFGPGTRLLVL.

This clone was seen ten or more times. V gene TRBV5-1 combines with J gene TRBJ2-7, with D tentatively TRBD1 or TRBD2 (5 bases each). Trimming cost V 1 base and J 3 bases, with 11 bases left between them. The CDR3 contains 14 residues. Germline CDR1 and CDR2: SGHRS and YFSETQ. The CDR3 DNA reads as TGCGCCAGCAGCTTGTTATGGGGGAGCTACGAGCAGTACTTC. This encodes CASSLLWGSYEQYF.